The present T cell receptor beta chain was sequenced within a study of CD8 T cells in ankylosing spondylitis. Study results and limitations: Certain motif variants had earlier been reported in reactive arthritis synovial fluid and blood. What appeared characteristic of ankylosing spondylitis blood was a TCR beta motif of 7 or 8 highly homologous variants. The disease-linked clones had a CD8+ phenotype and low blood frequencies. As reported, disease-linked clones showed significant enrichment in matched ankylosing spondylitis synovial fluid.

CDR3 length: 16 residues. Trimming at V came to 1 base and at J to 2 bases, leaving 6 bases not matched to a gene. Germline V lookup: CDR1 MGHRA, CDR2 YSYEKL. On this clonotype itself: The antigen is not known.

Generation of TCR beta libraries employed quantitative 5'-RACE incorporating molecular barcodes. MiXCR, applied by TCRdb to the 5' RACE reads, yields one record per CDR3 protein. The sample lists about 210,000 distinct CDR3 sequences, about 6.7% occurring once. The clonotype was recovered from a male donor with ankylosing spondylitis. V is TRBV4-1 and J is TRBJ2-3, with TRBD1 matching 7 bases. The sequencing sample was made of blood, either unsorted or a sorted T cell fraction (not recorded which). DNA for the CDR3: TGCGCCAGCAGCCAAGTGAAGGGGGCTAACACAGATACGCAGTATTTT. Residues: CASSQVKGANTDTQYF.